The 11 T cell receptor beta chains given below trace back to one sample, sequenced in a study of PD-L1 blockade in urothelial cancer. Generated by immunoSEQ multiplex PCR, the TCRdb table keeps only in-frame clones and is missing some. The profile shows tens of thousands of clones, roughly 82% of them singletons. This specimen consisted of PBMCs, obtained around atezolizumab (anti-PD-L1) treatment. These receptors came from a man in his 70s with urothelial cancer.

By share, this clone counts as medium-sized (0.01 to 0.1%). The V call is TRBV25-1, the J call TRBJ2-2, with no clear D. Germline CDR1 reads MGHDK; CDR2 reads SYGVNS. The V gene lost 6 bases and the J gene lost 8 bases, with 7 bases spanning the gap. This CDR3 is built from 11 residues. The CDR3 coding sequence is TGTGCCAGCAGGGAGTTAGGGGAGCTGTTTTTT. This sequence encodes CASRELGELFF.

The chain couples TRBV7-2 to TRBJ2-3; the D is unclear. V was cut by 1 base and J by 2 bases, with 7 bases left in between. CDR1 SGHTA and CDR2 FQGNSA come from the germline V gene. The CDR3 has 14 residues. The CDR3: CASSLVLNTDTQYF. The CDR3 nucleotides read TGTGCCAGCAGCTTAGTACTAAACACAGATACGCAGTATTTT.

The chain has TRBV7-2 and TRBJ2-3; the match to TRBD1 covers 7 bases. This CDR3 contains 14 residues. The V and J ends lost 6 bases and 3 bases, in that order; junction bases with no gene match: 6. The germline CDR1 and CDR2 sequences are SGHTA and FQGNSA. CDR3 sequence reads: CASSSPRGTDTQYF. CDR3 DNA: TGTGCCAGCAGTTCCCCCAGGGGGACAGATACGCAGTATTTT.

The V and J genes are TRBV30 and TRBJ2-2; 7 bases align to TRBD1. Germline V gene data show CDR1 as GTSNPN and CDR2 as SVGIG (reference sequence). The CDR3 loop spans 14 amino acids. Trimming removed 3 bases from V and 5 bases from J; junction bases left unmatched: 6. CDR3 sequence (DNA): TGTGCCTGGAGGAGACAGGGTGGAACCGGGGAGCTGTTTTTT. This codes for CAWRRQGGTGELFF.

CDR3: CASSLFFGLNEKLFF. The CDR3 DNA reads as TGTGCCAGTAGTCTCTTTTTCGGTCTTAATGAAAAACTGTTTTTT. The V and J genes are TRBV19 and TRBJ1-4; no clear D. There are 15 residues in the CDR3. V lost 5 bases and J 4 bases, leaving 14 bases between the germline ends. Germline V gene data show CDR1 as LNHDA and CDR2 as SQIVND (reference sequence).

V usage is TRBV6-1 and J usage is TRBJ1-5; D remains ambiguous. CDR1 is MNHNS and CDR2 is SASEGT in the germline V gene. The CDR3 is 17 amino acids. V shed 1 base and J shed 3 bases, with 16 bases lying between them. In DNA, the CDR3 is TGTGCCAGCAGTGAAGACGTTAGAGAATCTTTCAATCAGCCCCAGCATTTT. Translated: CASSEDVRESFNQPQHF.

The chain couples TRBV4-3 to TRBJ1-4, with D possibly being TRBD1 (5 bases). The germline V gene has CDR1 LGHNA and CDR2 YSLEER. V was clipped by 1 base and J by 0 bases, with 9 bases between them. This CDR3 spans 16 amino acids. This CDR3 is CASSQGGQATNEKLFF. For the CDR3, the DNA is TGCGCCAGCAGCCAAGGGGGCCAGGCAACTAATGAAAAACTGTTTTTT.

The CDR3 protein is CASSQVTRTENTEAFF. CDR3 sequence (DNA): TGCGCCAGCAGCCAAGTGACCCGGACAGAGAACACTGAAGCTTTCTTT. The rearrangement links TRBV4-1 to TRBJ1-1; D possibly corresponds to TRBD1 (6 bases). CDR3 length: 16 residues. Germline CDR1 reads MGHRA; CDR2 reads YSYEKL. Trimming removed 1 base at V and 1 base at J, with 13 bases between.

The genes are TRBV14 and TRBJ1-1; maybe TRBD1 (5 bases). The V gene's germline CDR1 is SGHDN and CDR2 FVKESK. The V end lost 1 base, the J end lost 3 bases, and 15 bases lay between the germline ends. The CDR3 extends over 16 amino acids. DNA for the CDR3: TGTGCCAGCAGCCAAGTTTCGGGGGTGTTACACACTGAAGCTTTCTTT. Residues: CASSQVSGVLHTEAFF.

The chain combines TRBV7-2 with TRBJ2-5; 7 bases match TRBD1. Looked up from germline, CDR1 is SGHTA and CDR2 is FQGNSA. The CDR3 loop spans 15 amino acids. V shed 5 bases, J shed 0 bases, and the junction held 6 bases outside the gene matches. CDR3 nucleotide sequence: TGTGCCAGCAGCCCCCAAACAGGGGACCAAGAGACCCAGTACTTC. This translates into CASSPQTGDQETQYF.

The rearrangement links TRBV7-2 to TRBJ2-5; 7 bases agree with TRBD1. The V and J ends lost 5 bases and 0 bases, in that order; junction bases with no gene match: 9. The germline CDR1 and CDR2 sequences are SGHTA and FQGNSA. The CDR3 is 16 amino acids. This chain's CDR3 is CASSPETGTDQETQYF. The CDR3 nucleotides read TGTGCCAGCAGCCCGGAGACCGGGACAGACCAAGAGACCCAGTACTTC.